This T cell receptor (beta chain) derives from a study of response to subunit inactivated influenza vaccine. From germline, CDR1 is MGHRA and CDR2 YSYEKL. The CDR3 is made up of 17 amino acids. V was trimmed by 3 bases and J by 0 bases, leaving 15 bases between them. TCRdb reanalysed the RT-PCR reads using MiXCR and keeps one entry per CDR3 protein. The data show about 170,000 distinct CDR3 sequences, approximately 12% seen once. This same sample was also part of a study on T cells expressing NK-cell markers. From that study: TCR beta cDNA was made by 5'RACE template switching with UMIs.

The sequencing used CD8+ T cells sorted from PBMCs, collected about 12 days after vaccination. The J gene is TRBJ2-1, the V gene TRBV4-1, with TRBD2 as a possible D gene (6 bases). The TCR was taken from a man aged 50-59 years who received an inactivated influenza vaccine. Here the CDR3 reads CASSHPQDGSSYNEQFF. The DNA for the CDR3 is TGCGCCAGCAGCCACCCCCAGGACGGGAGCTCCTACAATGAGCAGTTCTTC.